This T cell receptor beta chain is from a study of T-cell reconstitution after alpha-beta-depleted transplantation in children. Whole-study findings and limits: Alpha-beta T cells present about two months after transplant were reported to originate from several hundred expanded graft clones. Elevated TCRbeta diversity at day 60 was traced, in some patients, to surviving recipient T cells and thymic progenitors. Hyperexpanded clones declined; after one year, newly produced T cells mostly supplied diversity.

Preparation of the TCRbeta library involved a method that used unique molecular identifiers. TCRdb reprocessed the PCR reads with MiXCR, giving one entry per CDR3 protein. The table shows approximately 220,000 distinct CDR3 sequences, with more than 15% occurring only once. Only a few counts were recorded for this clonotype. Its target is unknown. CDR3 size: 11 residues. CDR1 is SQVTM and CDR2 is ANQGSEA in the germline V gene. Trimming removed 3 bases at V and 14 bases at J, with 14 bases between. The genes are TRBV29-1 and TRBJ1-3; no firm D call. The TCR was taken from a male patient between 2 and 15 years old who had a stem cell transplant for acute lymphoblastic leukemia, so the T cells may come from the graft donor. Sequencing was performed on PBMCs, mostly from graft donor cells, taken 360 days after TCRalphabeta/CD19-depleted stem cell transplant. The CDR3 region has the DNA TGCAGCGTTGAGGAGGCAGGCCAAGTATATTTT. Translated, it gives CSVEEAGQVYF.